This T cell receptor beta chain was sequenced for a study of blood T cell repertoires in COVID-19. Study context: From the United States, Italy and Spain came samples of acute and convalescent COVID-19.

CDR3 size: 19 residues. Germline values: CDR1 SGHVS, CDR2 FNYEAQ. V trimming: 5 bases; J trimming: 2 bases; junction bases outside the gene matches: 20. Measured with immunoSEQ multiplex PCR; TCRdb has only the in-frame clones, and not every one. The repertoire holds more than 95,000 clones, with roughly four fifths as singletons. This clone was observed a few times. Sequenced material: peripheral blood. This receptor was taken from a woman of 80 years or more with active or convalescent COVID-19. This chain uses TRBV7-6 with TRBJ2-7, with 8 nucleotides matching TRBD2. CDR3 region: CASSPGTRTYPPSTYEQYF. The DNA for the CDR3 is TGTGCCAGCAGCCCCGGGACTAGGACTTATCCGCCTTCGACCTACGAGCAGTACTTC.